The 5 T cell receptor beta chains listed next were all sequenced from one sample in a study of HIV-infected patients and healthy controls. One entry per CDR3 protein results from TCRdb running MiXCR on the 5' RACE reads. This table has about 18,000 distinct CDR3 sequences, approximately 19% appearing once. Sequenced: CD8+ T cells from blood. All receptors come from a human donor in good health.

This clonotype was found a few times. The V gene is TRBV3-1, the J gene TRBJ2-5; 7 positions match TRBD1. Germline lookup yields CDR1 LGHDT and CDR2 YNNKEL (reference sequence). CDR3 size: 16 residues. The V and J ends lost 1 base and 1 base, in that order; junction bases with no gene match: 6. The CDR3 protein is CASSQAGTGAQETQYF. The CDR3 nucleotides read TGTGCCAGCAGCCAAGCGGGAACAGGGGCCCAAGAGACCCAGTACTTC.

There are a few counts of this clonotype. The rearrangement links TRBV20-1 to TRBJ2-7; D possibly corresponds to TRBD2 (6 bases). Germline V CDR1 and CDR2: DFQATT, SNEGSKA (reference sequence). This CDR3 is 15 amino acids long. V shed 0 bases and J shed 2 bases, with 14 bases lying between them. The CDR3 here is CSARDGGSGTYEQYF. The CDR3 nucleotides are TGCAGTGCTAGAGATGGGGGGAGCGGAACCTACGAGCAGTACTTC.

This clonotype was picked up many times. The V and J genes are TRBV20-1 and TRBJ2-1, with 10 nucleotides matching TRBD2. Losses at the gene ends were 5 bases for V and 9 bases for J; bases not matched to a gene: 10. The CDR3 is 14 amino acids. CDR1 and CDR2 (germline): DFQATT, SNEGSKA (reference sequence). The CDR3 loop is CSALAGGGFGEQFF. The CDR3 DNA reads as TGCAGTGCTTTAGCGGGAGGAGGCTTCGGTGAGCAGTTCTTC.

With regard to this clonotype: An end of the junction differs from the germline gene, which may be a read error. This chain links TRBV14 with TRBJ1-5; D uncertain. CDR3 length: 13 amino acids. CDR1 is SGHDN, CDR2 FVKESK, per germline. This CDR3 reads CASSHSPNQPHHF. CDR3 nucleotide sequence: TGTGCCAGCAGCCACTCCCCCAATCAGCCCCATCATTTT.

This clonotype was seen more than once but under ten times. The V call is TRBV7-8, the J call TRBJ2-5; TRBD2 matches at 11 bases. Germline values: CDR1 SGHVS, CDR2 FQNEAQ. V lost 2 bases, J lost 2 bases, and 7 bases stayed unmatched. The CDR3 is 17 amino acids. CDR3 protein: CASSLPPRLAGQETQYF. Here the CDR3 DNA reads TGTGCCAGCAGCTTACCGCCTAGACTAGCGGGACAAGAGACCCAGTACTTC.